A single T cell receptor beta chain is shown here with its context. Its antigen is undetermined. Trimming took 1 base from V and 0 from J, leaving 10 bases between them. CDR3 size: 16 residues. CDR1 and CDR2 (germline): SNHLY, FYNNEI. There were no participants with HIV treated outside the United States. An immunoSEQ assay, version v3.0, was performed at survey level. Per-sample sequencing targets were roughly 40,000-55,000 T-cell genomes. The protocol was immunoSEQ multiplex PCR, while the TCRdb copy is restricted to in-frame clones and leaves out a portion. The table has roughly 28,000 clones, approximately 80% seen once. The source of the sample is a study of long-term antiretroviral therapy in people with HIV. Findings and caveats of the study: When set beside controls, HIV repertoires had CDR3 length ranges that were narrower. At every time point, clones expanded before ART dominated the repertoire.

This material consisted of unsorted PBMCs, taken 3 years after starting antiretroviral therapy. The receptor was isolated from a man aged 40-50 years with HIV. This chain uses TRBV2 with TRBJ1-3; weak D call: TRBD1 (5 bases). This chain's CDR3 is CASSEEGTGSGNTIYF. The CDR3 region has the DNA TGTGCCAGCAGTGAAGAGGGGACCGGCTCTGGAAACACCATATATTTT.